What follows are 11 T cell receptor beta chains derived from one specimen sequenced in a study of T cells after yellow fever vaccination. TCRdb processed the 5' RACE reads anew with MiXCR; each CDR3 protein has one entry. The table shows over 150,000 distinct CDR3 sequences, with approximately 6.7% occurring only once. The input for sequencing was CD4+ T cells sorted from PBMCs, taken 5 to 6 days after the first yellow fever vaccination. The receptors here all came from a young man who received the YFV17D yellow fever vaccine.

This clonotype was counted ten times or more. The chain recombines TRBV29-1 with TRBJ1-1; perhaps TRBD1 as D (6 bases). The V and J ends lost 1 base and 2 bases respectively, with 14 bases between them. CDR1 and CDR2 (germline): SQVTM, ANQGSEA. The CDR3 is 15 residues long. The CDR3, as DNA: TGCAGCGTTGAAGGGGTAGGGGGGGCAAACACTGAAGCTTTCTTT. It codes for CSVEGVGGANTEAFF.

This clonotype was detected a few times. The chain uses TRBV20-1 and TRBJ1-5, with TRBD1 matching 7 bases. In germline, CDR1 is DFQATT, CDR2 SNEGSKA (reference sequence). The CDR3 totals 11 residues. J lost 11 bases, V lost 6 bases, and 7 bases had no gene match. The CDR3 loop is CSARAGTAQHF. The CDR3 region has the DNA TGCAGTGCCCGGGCGGGGACAGCCCAGCATTTT.

This clonotype has more than one count but fewer than ten. This sequence joins TRBV6-5 and TRBJ2-7; 9 bases map to TRBD2. The CDR3 spans 13 residues. CDR1 and CDR2 (germline): MNHEY, SVGAGI. V trimming: 4 bases; J trimming: 7 bases; junction bases outside the gene matches: 5. Written as DNA, the CDR3 is TGTGCCAGCAGTTTTTTAGCGGGGGCGGAGCAGTACGTC. Encoded protein: CASSFLAGAEQYV.

This clonotype has just a few counts. The chain combines TRBV5-1 with TRBJ1-2; no firm D call. Germline V gives CDR1 SGHRS, CDR2 YFSETQ. V lost 0 bases and J lost 4, with 4 bases in between. The CDR3 has 12 residues. The CDR3 here is CASSLDFYGYTF. CDR3 DNA: TGCGCCAGCAGCTTGGACTTCTATGGCTACACCTTC.

This clonotype was observed a few times. This chain links TRBV19 with TRBJ2-2; 12 bases map to TRBD2. Germline V gene lookup returns CDR1 LNHDA and CDR2 SQIVND (reference sequence). The J segment lost 4 bases and the V segment lost 6 bases, leaving 3 bases of the junction unmatched. The CDR3 covers 15 residues. This chain's CDR3 is CASRRTSGATGELFF. CDR3 sequence (DNA): TGTGCCAGTAGAAGGACTAGCGGGGCCACCGGGGAGCTGTTTTTT. Supplemented by reference TRBV19 and TRBJ2-2, the full variable domain reads DGGITQSPKYLFRKEGQNVTLSCEQNLNHDAMYWYRQDPGQGLRLIYYSQIVNDFQKGDIAEGYSVSREKKESFPLTVTSAQKNPTAFYLCASRRTSGATGELFFGEGSRLTVL.

V usage is TRBV27 and J usage is TRBJ1-1; no clear D. V gave up 1 base and J gave up 4 bases, with 7 bases separating them. This CDR3 contains 13 residues. Germline V CDR1 and CDR2: MNHEY, SMNVEV (reference sequence). This CDR3 is CASSLYRVTEAFF. The CDR3 nucleotides are TGTGCCAGCAGTTTATACCGTGTCACTGAAGCTTTCTTT.

This clonotype has at least ten counts. V gene TRBV12-3 or TRBV12-4 combines with J gene TRBJ2-7, with TRBD1 identical over 7 bases. V was clipped by 3 bases and J by 2 bases; unmatched bases: 7. The CDR3 extends over 15 amino acids. The CDR3 region is CASSFTGAGAYEQYF. CDR3 in DNA: TGTGCCAGCAGTTTTACAGGGGCAGGAGCCTACGAGCAGTACTTC.

This clonotype was counted ten times or more. The rearrangement joins TRBV7-2 to TRBJ2-6; D remains unclear. V gave up 5 bases and J gave up 0 bases, with 14 bases separating them. CDR1 is SGHTA and CDR2 is FQGNSA in the germline V gene. The CDR3 spans 17 residues. CDR3 nucleotides: TGTGCCAGCAGCCGAGGTGGGGTCGACTCTGGGGCCAACGTCCTGACTTTC. Its translation is CASSRGGVDSGANVLTF.

This chain links TRBV3-1 with TRBJ2-1, with D perhaps matching TRBD1 (5 bases). This CDR3 is built from 14 residues. Per the germline V gene, CDR1 is LGHDT and CDR2 is YNNKEL (reference sequence). Trimming stripped 1 base from V and 6 bases from J, with 10 bases between. The CDR3 here is CASSQVGLLNEQFF. The CDR3 DNA follows: TGTGCCAGCAGCCAAGTGGGGCTCCTCAATGAGCAGTTCTTC.

This clonotype showed up many times. The chain joins TRBV12-3 or TRBV12-4 to TRBJ1-2; no firm D call. V was pared by 3 bases and J by 2 bases, with 10 bases between. This CDR3 is 14 amino acids long. The CDR3 DNA reads as TGTGCCAGCAGTTTGCGGCACTTAAACTATGGCTACACCTTC. Amino acid sequence: CASSLRHLNYGYTF.

The CDR3 here is CAAVGSGTDTQYF. Here the CDR3 DNA reads TGTGCCGCCGTCGGGTCGGGCACAGATACGCAGTATTTT. J is TRBJ2-3 and V is TRBV7-9; D gene unclear. The germline gives CDR1 SEHNR, CDR2 FQNEAQ (reference sequence). Between the trimmed V and J ends, which lost 11 bases and 1 base, there was a span of 13 bases. The CDR3 has 13 amino acids.